One and the same sample provided the 27 T cell receptor beta chains below, sequenced in a study of beta chain features in type 1 diabetes. Expressed TCRB transcripts were sequenced because the isolated RNA had all been reverse transcribed beforehand. Assay used: immunoSEQ multiplex PCR; TCRdb lists only in-frame clones, some missing. The table has hundreds of thousands of clones, around 16% seen once. The sample comprised naive CD4+ T cells from blood. These TCRs come from a man younger than 35 in good health.

This clone was counted a few times. The rearrangement links TRBV7-2 to TRBJ2-2; D unresolved. Trimming left V 1 base short and J 8 bases short, with 11 bases between. Germline V gene lookup returns CDR1 SGHTA and CDR2 FQGNSA. This CDR3 contains 14 residues. Written as DNA, the CDR3 is TGTGCCAGCAGCTTAGGCATCGGGTCGGGGGAGCTGTTTTTT. Amino acids: CASSLGIGSGELFF.

The rearrangement joins TRBV10-3 to TRBJ2-1; D gene unclear. The CDR3 has 16 residues. Trimming pared 0 bases from V and 2 bases from J, leaving 11 bases between. CDR1 ENHRY and CDR2 SYGVKD come from the germline V gene. The CDR3 protein is CAISESGRLTYNEQFF. In DNA, the CDR3 is TGTGCCATCAGTGAGTCCGGTCGGCTAACCTACAATGAGCAGTTCTTC.

V and J are TRBV4-2 and TRBJ2-3, with 10 bases identical to TRBD2. This CDR3 has 16 amino acids. Germline values: CDR1 LGHNA, CDR2 YNFKEQ. V was pared by 2 bases and J by 4 bases, with 6 bases of the junction left unmatched. In DNA, the CDR3 is TGTGCCAGCAGCCAACCCACTAGCGGGGTAGCAGATACGCAGTATTTT. Protein: CASSQPTSGVADTQYF.

The chain links TRBV5-1 to TRBJ2-6; D is undetermined. Germline-derived CDR1 and CDR2 are SGHRS and YFSETQ. This CDR3 has 15 residues. V was clipped by 3 bases and J by 0 bases, with 7 bases between them. CDR3 region: CASSSHSSGANVLTF. As DNA, the CDR3 is TGCGCCAGCAGCTCCCATAGCTCTGGGGCCAACGTCCTGACTTTC.

This clone has a handful of counts. This sequence joins TRBV30 and TRBJ1-4; no clear D. Per the germline V gene, CDR1 is GTSNPN and CDR2 is SVGIG (reference sequence). The CDR3 length is 15 residues. V gave up 3 bases and J gave up 0 bases, with 11 bases separating them. The CDR3 loop reads CAWRVGRSTNEKLFF. The CDR3 nucleotides read TGTGCCTGGAGAGTGGGGAGATCAACTAATGAAAAACTGTTTTTT.

This clone showed up just a few times. The rearrangement uses TRBV9 and TRBJ1-1; D remains ambiguous. This CDR3 contains 12 residues. V lost 0 bases to trimming and J lost 7 bases, with 7 bases between them. CDR1 SGDLS and CDR2 YYNGEE come from the germline V gene. CDR3 residues: CASSVARGEAFF. CDR3 sequence (DNA): TGTGCCAGCAGCGTAGCCCGCGGTGAAGCTTTCTTT.

This clone has just a few counts. The chain combines TRBV6-5 with TRBJ1-2, with D perhaps TRBD1 (5 bases). Per the germline V gene, CDR1 is MNHEY and CDR2 is SVGAGI. Trimming removed 6 bases from V and 8 bases from J, with 16 bases in between. The CDR3 runs 13 residues. The CDR3 region is CASRRRGLSGYTF. CDR3 in DNA: TGTGCCAGCAGGAGGAGGGGACTTTCCGGCTACACCTTC.

This clone was detected a few times. The chain has TRBV19 and TRBJ2-1, with D tentatively TRBD2 (6 bases). The V gene's germline CDR1 is LNHDA and CDR2 SQIVND (reference sequence). V lost 9 bases and J 14 bases, leaving 26 bases between the germline ends. The CDR3 is 14 residues long. The CDR3 DNA is TGTGCCAGCACTAACACGCCGGGACGGCGGGATGAGTTCTTC. Amino acids: CASTNTPGRRDEFF.

A few counts support this clone. This chain uses TRBV12-5 with TRBJ2-1, with 10 bases matching TRBD2. This CDR3 is built from 17 residues. With V trimmed by 2 bases and J by 3 bases, 7 bases remained unmatched. Germline V gene sequence: CDR1 LGHNT, CDR2 FRNRAP. CDR3 residues: CASGLLLAGGLYNEQFF. As DNA, the CDR3 is TGTGCTAGTGGTTTGTTGTTAGCGGGAGGCCTCTACAATGAGCAGTTCTTC.

The chain is built from TRBV27 and TRBJ2-5; 7 positions match TRBD1. Trimming took 5 bases from V and 0 from J; bases not matched to a gene: 6. Germline assignment: CDR1 MNHEY and CDR2 SMNVEV (reference sequence). The CDR3 sequence is 15 residues long. The CDR3, as DNA: TGTGCCAGCAGTACCCCGGGACAGTACCAAGAGACCCAGTACTTC. Translated, it gives CASSTPGQYQETQYF.

This chain links TRBV29-1 with TRBJ2-1; 10 bases map to TRBD2. This CDR3 has 16 amino acids. Germline loops: CDR1 SQVTM, CDR2 ANQGSEA. Trimming removed 7 bases from V and 0 bases from J; junction bases left unmatched: 9. Written as DNA, the CDR3 is TGCAGCGCTGATGGGGTAGCGGGGGGCTCCTACAATGAGCAGTTCTTC. This encodes CSADGVAGGSYNEQFF.

Comment on this clone: No conserved phenylalanine or tryptophan ends this CDR3, so it is likely a read error. The DNA is omitted, as the CDR3 cannot be located on it reliably, and the CDR3 follows TCRdb's listing. The chain is built from TRBV10-3 and TRBJ2-7; the table assigns TRBD1, which was not confirmed against the DNA. The CDR3 extends over 14 residues, inclusive of both ends. CDR1 and CDR2 from the germline V gene are ENHRY and SYGVKD. Here the CDR3 reads CAISESWDRGADEL.

The V call is TRBV7-3, the J call TRBJ1-5; D gene ambiguous. V was trimmed by 1 base and J by 7 bases, leaving 8 bases between them. In germline, CDR1 is SGHTA, CDR2 FQGTGA. CDR3 size: 13 residues. The CDR3 region is CASSLIYEQPQHF. CDR3 coding DNA: TGTGCCAGCAGCTTAATCTACGAGCAGCCCCAGCATTTT.

This clone was observed a handful of times. CDR3 DNA sequence: TGTGCCAGCAGTTACGGTCCGTGGGGTGAAGCTTTCTTT. It codes for CASSYGPWGEAFF. V gene TRBV6-5 combines with J gene TRBJ1-1; D gene uncertain. Per germline, CDR1 MNHEY and CDR2 SVGAGI. The CDR3 is 13 residues long. V gave up 2 bases and J gave up 7 bases, with 11 bases separating them.

This clone has just a few counts. The chain carries TRBV5-1 and TRBJ2-1; D may be TRBD2 (6 bases). V gave up 4 bases and J gave up 0 bases, with 8 bases separating them. This CDR3 comprises 14 residues. The V gene's germline CDR1 is SGHRS and CDR2 YFSETQ. The CDR3 is CASSLAFSYNEQFF. CDR3 DNA: TGCGCCAGCAGCCTAGCGTTCTCCTACAATGAGCAGTTCTTC.

V is TRBV9 and J is TRBJ2-7; D is undetermined. There are 15 residues in the CDR3. The germline V gene encodes CDR1 SGDLS and CDR2 YYNGEE. With 2 bases removed from V and 0 bases from J, the gap between germline ends came to 12 bases. The CDR3 loop is CASSVSALSSYEQYF. The DNA for the CDR3 is TGTGCCAGCAGCGTTTCGGCCCTAAGCTCCTACGAGCAGTACTTC.

V and J are TRBV19 and TRBJ1-1, with D possibly matching TRBD1 (6 bases). The CDR3 totals 15 residues. Trimming stripped 7 bases from V and 3 bases from J, with 18 bases between. Germline lookup yields CDR1 LNHDA and CDR2 SQIVND (reference sequence). The CDR3 sequence: CASTTLRGGYTEAFF. CDR3 DNA sequence: TGTGCCAGTACGACCTTGAGGGGGGGGTACACTGAAGCTTTCTTT.

V usage is TRBV7-2 and J usage is TRBJ2-3; 8 bases line up with TRBD2. V lost 0 bases to trimming and J lost 5 bases; unmatched junction nucleotides: 7. The germline V gene encodes CDR1 SGHTA and CDR2 FQGNSA. This CDR3 has 16 residues. In nucleotides, the CDR3 is TGTGCCAGCAGCTTAGCACGCGGGAGGTTGAGAGATACGCAGTATTTT. Protein product: CASSLARGRLRDTQYF.

There are a few counts of this clone. The rearrangement links TRBV7-9 to TRBJ1-2; D perhaps matches TRBD1 (5 bases). The CDR3 length is 13 residues. V lost 3 bases and J lost 6, with 11 bases in between. Germline V gives CDR1 SEHNR, CDR2 FQNEAQ (reference sequence). In DNA form, the CDR3 reads TGTGCCAGCAGCTTGAGGGGAGGAGATGGCTACACCTTC. It yields the protein CASSLRGGDGYTF.

There are a few counts of this clone. This chain joins TRBV28 and TRBJ1-2, with D possibly TRBD1 on 5 matching bases. Germline-derived CDR1 and CDR2 are MDHEN and SYDVKM. The CDR3 is 16 residues long. The germline V and J ends were trimmed by 6 bases and 1 base, with 18 bases remaining between them. The CDR3 here is CASRPPGLPFNYGYTF. The CDR3, as DNA: TGTGCCAGCAGACCCCCAGGGTTGCCGTTTAACTATGGCTACACCTTC.

This clone appeared a few times. This chain joins TRBV9 and TRBJ1-2, with 8 bases fitting TRBD1. The trim removed 4 bases at V and 6 bases at J, leaving 5 bases unmatched. Germline CDR1 reads SGDLS; CDR2 reads YYNGEE. The CDR3 has 13 amino acids. As DNA, the CDR3 is TGTGCCAGCAGCAAGACAGGGGCGAATGGCTACACCTTC. Protein product: CASSKTGANGYTF.

This sequence joins TRBV18 and TRBJ1-2; D gene unclear. The V gene lost 6 bases and the J gene lost 6 bases, with 8 bases spanning the gap. CDR1 is KGHSH and CDR2 is LQKENI in the germline V gene. The CDR3 is 11 amino acids. The CDR3, as DNA: TGTGCCAGCTCCCCCTCAAATGGCTACACCTTC. Translating it yields CASSPSNGYTF.

This clone was observed a few times. The rearrangement uses TRBV4-1 and TRBJ1-5, with 10 bases lining up with TRBD1. The CDR3 is made up of 17 amino acids. The trim removed 1 base at V and 11 bases at J, leaving 14 bases unmatched. The V gene's germline CDR1 is MGHRA and CDR2 YSYEKL. CDR3 loop: CASSQAGPGQGLITQHF. For the CDR3, the DNA is TGCGCCAGCAGCCAAGCCGGACCGGGACAGGGGTTGATCACCCAGCATTTT.

Only a few counts were recorded for this clone. The chain joins TRBV7-9 to TRBJ2-3; TRBD2 agrees at 8 bases. With V trimmed by 3 bases and J by 4 bases, 15 bases remained unmatched. The germline CDR1 and CDR2 sequences are SEHNR and FQNEAQ (reference sequence). This CDR3 is built from 18 residues. DNA for the CDR3: TGTGCCAGCAGCTTCAAAGCGGGAGCGATCTCTGGCCCAGATACGCAGTATTTT. Amino acid sequence: CASSFKAGAISGPDTQYF.

This clone was picked up a small number of times. The chain couples TRBV11-2 to TRBJ1-2, with TRBD1 matching over 8 bases. The CDR3 is 15 amino acids. J was trimmed by 4 bases and V by 1 base; bases with no gene match: 5. Per germline, CDR1 SGHAT and CDR2 FQNNGV. The CDR3 nucleotides read TGTGCCAGCAGCTTAGGGACAGGGAGGGGCTATGGCTACACCTTC. Protein sequence: CASSLGTGRGYGYTF.

V usage is TRBV7-9 and J usage is TRBJ2-7, with D perhaps TRBD2 (6 bases). The CDR3 totals 14 residues. Germline V gene data show CDR1 as SEHNR and CDR2 as FQNEAQ (reference sequence). With 10 bases removed from V and 0 bases from J, the gap between germline ends came to 16 bases. CDR3 in DNA: TGTGCCACTCTCCCTCGGAGGGCCTCCTACGAGCAGTACTTC. Its protein is CATLPRRASYEQYF.

This clone has a handful of counts. CDR3 in amino acids: CASSSGTAHGYTF. The CDR3 region has the DNA TGTGCCAGCAGCTCCGGGACAGCCCATGGCTACACCTTC. The rearrangement uses TRBV7-9 and TRBJ1-2; 7 bases fit TRBD1. J lost 6 bases, V lost 4 bases, and 5 bases had no gene match. The germline V gene encodes CDR1 SEHNR and CDR2 FQNEAQ (reference sequence). The CDR3 loop spans 13 amino acids.